This T cell receptor (beta chain) was recovered during a study of T-cell reconstitution after alpha-beta-depleted transplantation in children. Study results and limitations: As was reported, about two months after transplant, alpha-beta T cells came from several hundred expanded graft clones. The authors attributed T-cell counts and diversity one year after transplant mostly to newly produced T cells. Surviving recipient T cells and intrathymic progenitors accounted for some patients' high TCRbeta diversity at day 60.

Unique molecular identifiers featured in how the TCRbeta library was prepared. TCRdb used MiXCR to reprocess the PCR reads, holding one entry per CDR3 protein. The table lists approximately 230,000 distinct CDR3 sequences, approximately 24% of them singletons. On this clonotype: The antigen is not known.

Sequences were derived from PBMCs, mostly from graft donor cells, sampled 360 days after TCRalphabeta/CD19-depleted stem cell transplant. The receptor was derived from a female patient aged 2 to 10 who had a stem cell transplant for congenital amegakaryocytic thrombocytopenia, so the T cells may come from the graft donor.

DNA of the CDR3: TGTGCCAGCAGTTCCCTCCCGGGCGCTTTCTACGAGCAGTACTTC. Amino acid sequence: CASSSLPGAFYEQYF. The chain carries TRBV27 and TRBJ2-7; D ambiguous. Germline-derived CDR1 and CDR2 are MNHEY and SMNVEV (reference sequence). This CDR3 region has 15 residues. Deletions cut 4 bases from V and 3 bases from J, with 16 bases between.